The clone carrying this T cell receptor beta chain was detected a few times. The data derive from a study of T cell clonotyping in hematopoietic cell transplantation. The repertoire was sequenced with immunoSEQ multiplex PCR; TCRdb's copy has only in-frame clones and lacks some. The sample has some 11,000 clones, under 55% seen once. Per the germline V gene, CDR1 is SQVTM and CDR2 is ANQGSEA. This CDR3 has 14 amino acids. The ends lost 4 bases at V and 4 bases at J; junction bases unmatched: 9. The receptor was derived from a man aged 50 to 59 in good health. Some clones in this sample may be carry-over from other donors' samples. This chain uses TRBV29-1 with TRBJ1-1; TRBD1 matches at 7 bases. Material for sequencing was peripheral blood mononuclear cells. The CDR3: CSVVFRGSGTEAFF. For the CDR3, the DNA is TGCAGCGTTGTCTTCAGGGGGTCGGGCACTGAAGCTTTCTTT.